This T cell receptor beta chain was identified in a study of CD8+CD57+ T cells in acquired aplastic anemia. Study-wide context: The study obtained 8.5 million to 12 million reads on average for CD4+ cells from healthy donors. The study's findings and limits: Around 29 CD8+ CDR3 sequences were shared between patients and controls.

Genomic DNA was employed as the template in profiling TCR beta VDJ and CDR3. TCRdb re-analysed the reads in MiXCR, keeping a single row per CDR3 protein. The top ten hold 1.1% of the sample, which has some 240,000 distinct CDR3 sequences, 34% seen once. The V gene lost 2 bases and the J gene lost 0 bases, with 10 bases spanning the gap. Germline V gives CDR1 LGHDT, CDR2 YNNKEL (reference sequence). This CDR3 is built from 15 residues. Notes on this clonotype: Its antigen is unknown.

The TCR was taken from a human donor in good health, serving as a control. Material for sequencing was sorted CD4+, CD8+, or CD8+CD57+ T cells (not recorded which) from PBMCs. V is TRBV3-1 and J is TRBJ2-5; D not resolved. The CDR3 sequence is CASSQPSMYQETQYF. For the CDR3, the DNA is TGTGCCAGCAGCCAACCCAGCATGTACCAAGAGACCCAGTACTTC.